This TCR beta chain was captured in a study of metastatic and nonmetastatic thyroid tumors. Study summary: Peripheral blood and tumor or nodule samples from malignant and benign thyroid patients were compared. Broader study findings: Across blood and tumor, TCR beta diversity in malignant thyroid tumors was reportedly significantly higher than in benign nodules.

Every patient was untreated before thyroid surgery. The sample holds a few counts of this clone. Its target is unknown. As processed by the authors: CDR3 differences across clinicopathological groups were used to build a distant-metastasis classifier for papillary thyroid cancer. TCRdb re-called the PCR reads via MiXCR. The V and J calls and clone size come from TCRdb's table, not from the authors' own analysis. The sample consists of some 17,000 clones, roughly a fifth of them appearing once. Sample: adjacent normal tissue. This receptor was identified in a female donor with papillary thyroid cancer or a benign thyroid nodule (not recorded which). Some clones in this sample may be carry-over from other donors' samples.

CDR3 residues: CASSIFWTRQTTGELFF. The CDR3 nucleotides read TGTGCCAGTAGTATCTTTTGGACTAGGCAGACCACCGGGGAGCTGTTTTTT. J is TRBJ2-2 and V is TRBV19, with TRBD2 matching over 7 bases. The CDR3 extends over 17 amino acids. The V gene's germline CDR1 is LNHDA and CDR2 SQIVND (reference sequence). Trimming cost V 3 bases and J 4 bases; bases outside gene matches: 11.